The rows below give T cell receptor beta chains drawn from one sample of a study of breast tumors, draining lymph nodes, adjacent tissues. MiXCR was run by TCRdb on the multiplex PCR reads, yielding one entry per CDR3 protein. Among approximately 190,000 distinct CDR3 sequences listed, approximately 31% were seen once. The sequenced sample was axillary lymph node tissue. The receptors derive from a female donor with breast cancer. Some clones in this sample may be carry-over from other donors' samples. CDR3s include the opening cysteine and the closing phenylalanine or tryptophan. The D gene is left open where the match is weak. Only some rows state a clone size, as once, few, many or a class for expanded clones.

V	size	length	J	D	CDR3	DNA
TRBV30	few	14	TRBJ1-3	TRBD1	CAYKQGSSGNTIYF	TGTGCCTACAAACAGGGGAGCTCTGGAAACACCATATATTTT
TRBV2	many	14	TRBJ1-2	TRBD1	CASRHRGPSYGYTF	TGTGCCAGCAGGCACAGGGGACCCTCCTATGGCTACACCTTC
TRBV29-1	many	12	TRBJ2-4	NA	CSVGVAKNIQYF	TGCAGCGTCGGGGTAGCCAAAAACATTCAGTACTTC
TRBV30	many	11	TRBJ2-7	NA	CAWSVIDEQYF	TGTGCCTGGAGTGTAATCGACGAGCAGTACTTC
TRBV5-6	many	15	TRBJ1-3	NA	CASSLSRATGNTIYF	TGTGCCAGCAGCTTATCCAGGGCCACTGGAAACACCATATATTTT
TRBV5-1	many	15	TRBJ2-1	TRBD2	CASSAGLATYNEQFF	TGCGCCAGCAGCGCGGGACTAGCGACCTACAATGAGCAGTTCTTC
TRBV20-1	many	16	TRBJ2-3	TRBD2	CSAPPWSGRRTDTQYF	TGCAGTGCCCCCCCCTGGAGCGGGAGACGCACAGATACGCAGTATTTT
TRBV7-1	NA	12	TRBJ2-5	TRBD1	CASSSLTRTGYF	TGTGCCAGCAGCTCACTAACTAGGACAGGGTACTTC
TRBV10-3	many	17	TRBJ2-2	NA	CAINPGGGAGGTGELFF	TGTGCCATCAACCCCGGGGGCGGGGCCGGGGGCACCGGGGAGCTGTTTTTT
TRBV5-1	many	11	TRBJ1-2	NA	CASRLEGGYTF	TGCGCCAGCAGATTGGAGGGTGGCTACACCTTC
TRBV5-5	NA	12	TRBJ2-1	TRBD1	CASSGQGIEQFF	TGTGCCAGCAGCGGACAGGGGATTGAGCAGTTCTTC
TRBV6-2/TRBV6-3	many	13	TRBJ2-7	NA	CASSYSAGREQYF	TGTGCCAGCAGTTACTCGGCAGGACGCGAGCAGTACTTC
TRBV3-1	NA	16	TRBJ2-5	NA	CASSHAGAGLRETQYF	TGTGCCAGCAGCCATGCCGGGGCGGGGCTTCGAGAGACCCAGTACTTC
TRBV7-9	NA	16	TRBJ1-2	NA	CVCSLAVTGRPYGYTF	TGTGTCTGCAGCTTAGCGGTCACAGGGCGACCCTATGGCTACACCTTC
TRBV27	NA	14	TRBJ2-7	TRBD2	CASSLGLAGAEQYF	TGTGCCAGCAGTTTAGGACTAGCGGGAGCCGAGCAGTACTTC
TRBV6-5	many	15	TRBJ2-5	NA	CASSIARQLQETQYF	TGTGCCAGCAGTATAGCTCGACAGCTCCAAGAGACCCAGTACTTC
TRBV2	many	14	TRBJ1-2	TRBD1	CASSSLGQNYGYTF	TGTGCCAGCAGTTCCCTGGGACAGAACTATGGCTACACCTTC
TRBV6-5	NA	12	TRBJ2-2	TRBD1	CASNAGGVELFF	TGTGCCAGCAATGCAGGGGGTGTGGAGCTGTTTTTT
TRBV7-8	NA	16	TRBJ2-4	NA	CASSFGLGQSQNIQYF	TGTGCCAGCAGCTTTGGTTTGGGCCAGTCTCAAAACATTCAGTACTTC
TRBV7-6	many	13	TRBJ2-7	NA	CASSLAAATEQYF	TGTGCCAGCAGCTTAGCGGCAGCCACGGAGCAGTACTTC